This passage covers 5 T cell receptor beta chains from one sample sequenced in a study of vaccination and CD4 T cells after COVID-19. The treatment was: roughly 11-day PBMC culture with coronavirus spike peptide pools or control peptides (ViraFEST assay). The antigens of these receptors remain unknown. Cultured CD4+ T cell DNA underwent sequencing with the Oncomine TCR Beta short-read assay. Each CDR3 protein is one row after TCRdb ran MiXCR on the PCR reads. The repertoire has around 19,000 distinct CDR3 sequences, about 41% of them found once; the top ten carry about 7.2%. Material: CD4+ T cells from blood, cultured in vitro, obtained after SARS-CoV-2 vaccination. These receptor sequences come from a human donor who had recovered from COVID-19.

The DNA for the CDR3 is TGTGCCAGCAGCGTAGGAGTGAGGGTTGGCTACACCTTC. This gives the protein CASSVGVRVGYTF. J is TRBJ1-2 and V is TRBV9; D unclear. The CDR3 spans 13 residues. Deletions cut 0 bases from V and 7 bases from J, with 10 bases between. Germline V gives CDR1 SGDLS, CDR2 YYNGEE.

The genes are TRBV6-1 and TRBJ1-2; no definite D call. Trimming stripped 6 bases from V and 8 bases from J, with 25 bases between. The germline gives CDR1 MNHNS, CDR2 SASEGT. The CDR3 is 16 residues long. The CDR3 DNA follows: TGTGCCAGCAGCCCCCCGGGAAGGCCTTACAAGGGAGGCTACACCTTC. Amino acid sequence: CASSPPGRPYKGGYTF.

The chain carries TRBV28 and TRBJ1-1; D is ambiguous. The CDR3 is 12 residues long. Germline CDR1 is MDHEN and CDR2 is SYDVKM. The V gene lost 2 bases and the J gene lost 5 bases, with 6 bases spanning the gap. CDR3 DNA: TGTGCCAGCAGTTTAGTCGGGACTGAAGCTTTCTTT. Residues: CASSLVGTEAFF.

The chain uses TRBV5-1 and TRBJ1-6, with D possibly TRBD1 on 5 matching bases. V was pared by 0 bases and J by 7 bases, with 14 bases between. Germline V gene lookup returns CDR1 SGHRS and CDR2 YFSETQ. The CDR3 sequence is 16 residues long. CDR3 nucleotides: TGCGCCAGCAGCTTGGGCAGGGTGCGCGGCAATTCACCCCTCCACTTT. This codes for CASSLGRVRGNSPLHF. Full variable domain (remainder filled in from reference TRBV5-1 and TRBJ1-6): KAGVTQTPRYLIKTRGQQVTLSCSPISGHRSVSWYQQTPGQGLQFLFEYFSETQRNKGNFPGRFSGRQFSNSRSEMNVSTLELGDSALYLCASSLGRVRGNSPLHFGNGTRLTVT.

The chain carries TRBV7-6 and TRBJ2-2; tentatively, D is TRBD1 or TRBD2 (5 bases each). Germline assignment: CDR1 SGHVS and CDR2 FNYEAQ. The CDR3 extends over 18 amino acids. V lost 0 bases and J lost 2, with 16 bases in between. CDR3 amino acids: CASSLALGEGSNTGELFF. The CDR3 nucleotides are TGTGCCAGCAGCTTAGCGCTGGGGGAAGGGTCAAACACCGGGGAGCTGTTTTTT.